The present TCR beta chain was sequenced within a study of blood T cell repertoires in COVID-19. For the study at large: Material from acute and convalescent COVID-19 was sourced from the United States, Italy and Spain. Sources were T cells, B-cell-depleted T cells, or PBMCs; the material itself was cDNA or gDNA.

Per the original data handling: Amplifying reference gene primers gave estimates of nucleated cell counts. Assay: immunoSEQ multiplex PCR; the TCRdb copy retains only in-frame clones and omits some. V, J and clone size are those of that table, while D and trimming were read from the DNA. Of some 370,000 clones listed, roughly nine tenths are singletons. Germline V gene data show CDR1 as MDHEN and CDR2 as SYDVKM. The V and J ends lost 8 bases and 0 bases respectively, with 4 bases between them. The CDR3 loop spans 11 amino acids. The rearrangement links TRBV28 to TRBJ1-1; D is ambiguous. Sequenced: peripheral blood. This clonotype was sampled from a man aged 40-49 years with acute or convalescent COVID-19. DNA for the CDR3: TGTGCCAGCTCGGTGAACACTGAAGCTTTCTTT. Its translation: CASSVNTEAFF.